These 23 T cell receptor beta chains share one sample of origin, sequenced in a study of T cell responses to AZD1222 COVID-19 vaccine. Only in-frame clones appear in the TCRdb table, and some are missing; sequencing was by immunoSEQ multiplex PCR. The sample holds 90,000 to 100,000 clones; 70% to 90% are singletons and the top ten take less than 3%. The specimen was peripheral blood, collected on day 0 of AZD1222 vaccination. These receptors were obtained from an adult in good health.

The V and J genes are TRBV7-9 and TRBJ1-1; 7 bases are shared with TRBD1. Per the germline V gene, CDR1 is SEHNR and CDR2 is FQNEAQ (reference sequence). The CDR3 has 13 residues. The junction had 4 bases not matched to a gene; V was cut back by 1 base and J by 8 bases. The DNA of the CDR3 is TGTGCCAGCAGCTTAGTGAGAGGGGGCGAAGCTTTCTTT. Translated, it gives CASSLVRGGEAFF. Variable domain in full (rest from reference TRBV7-9 and TRBJ1-1): DTGVSQNPRHKITKRGQNVTFRCDPISEHNRLYWYRQTLGQGPEFLTYFQNEAQLEKSRLLSDRFSAERPKGSFSTLEIQRTEQGDSAMYLCASSLVRGGEAFFGQGTRLTVV.

The chain links TRBV6-1 to TRBJ2-1; D ambiguous. Germline V lookup: CDR1 MNHNS, CDR2 SASEGT. Trimming removed 3 bases at V and 1 base at J, with 7 bases between. The CDR3 length is 14 residues. The CDR3 sequence is CASSDLRSYNEQFF. The CDR3 coding sequence is TGTGCCAGCAGTGACCTAAGGTCCTACAATGAGCAGTTCTTC.

This clone has a single count. Written as DNA, the CDR3 is TGCAGCGTTGAAGGGGGACTAGAGCGAAAAACCGGGGAGCTGTTTTTT. Encoded protein: CSVEGGLERKTGELFF. This rearrangement joins TRBV29-1 to TRBJ2-2; 8 bases agree with TRBD2. This CDR3 contains 16 residues. With V trimmed by 1 base and J by 5 bases, 9 bases remained unmatched. Germline CDR1 and CDR2: SQVTM and ANQGSEA.

This sequence joins TRBV5-1 and TRBJ1-2; possible D gene TRBD1, 6 bases. This CDR3 has 14 amino acids. V lost 2 bases, J lost 3 bases, and 11 bases lay in between. Germline CDR1 is SGHRS and CDR2 is YFSETQ. CDR3 coding DNA: TGCGCCAGCAGCTTCGGGGGGGCAGACTATGGCTACACCTTC. Translated: CASSFGGADYGYTF.

This clone was observed a single time. J is TRBJ1-1 and V is TRBV7-3; D not certain. Trimming left V 3 bases short and J 1 base short, with 12 bases between. The length of the CDR3 is 15 residues. Germline CDR1 reads SGHTA; CDR2 reads FQGTGA. The CDR3 reads CASSFTQIKNTEAFF. The CDR3 DNA sequence: TGTGCCAGCAGCTTTACGCAAATTAAGAACACTGAAGCTTTCTTT.

This chain joins TRBV7-3 and TRBJ2-1; weak D call: TRBD2 (6 bases). V lost 0 bases and J lost 0, with 18 bases in between. CDR3 size: 19 residues. In germline, CDR1 is SGHTA, CDR2 FQGTGA. The CDR3 region is CASSLTGGGYLNSYNEQFF. DNA for the CDR3: TGTGCCAGCAGCTTAACTGGAGGAGGGTATCTCAACTCCTACAATGAGCAGTTCTTC.

The chain combines TRBV28 with TRBJ2-7; D is perhaps TRBD2 (7 bases). There are 15 residues in the CDR3. CDR1 is MDHEN and CDR2 is SYDVKM in the germline V gene. V lost 7 bases and J lost 4, with 20 bases in between. For the CDR3, the DNA is TGTGCCAGCATCACCCGGGGGGCGGACTCATACGAGCAGTACTTC. Translation: CASITRGADSYEQYF.

The chain carries TRBV5-4 and TRBJ1-1, with 7 bases lining up with TRBD1. CDR3 length: 13 amino acids. The V gene's germline CDR1 is SGHNT and CDR2 YYREEE (reference sequence). The V gene end was trimmed by 4 bases and the J gene end by 9 bases; junction bases not matched to a gene: 9. CDR3 sequence reads: CASSPGQQLQAFF. CDR3 DNA sequence: TGTGCCAGCAGCCCGGGACAGCAACTACAAGCTTTCTTT.

The J gene is TRBJ1-2, the V gene TRBV3-1 (or the pseudogene TRBV3-2), with 8 bases aligning to TRBD1. The V gene's germline CDR1 is LGHDT and CDR2 YNNKEL (reference sequence). Germline trimming cut 1 base from V and 8 bases from J; bases unmatched to any gene: 3. The CDR3 sequence is 13 residues long. CDR3 sequence reads: CASSQVDRGGYTF. The CDR3 DNA reads as TGTGCCAGCAGCCAAGTAGACAGGGGAGGCTACACCTTC.

The chain recombines TRBV28 with TRBJ1-2; D unclear. The length of the CDR3 is 14 residues. Germline assignment: CDR1 MDHEN and CDR2 SYDVKM. V was shortened by 2 bases and J by 7 bases, with 14 bases between the two germline ends. CDR3 DNA sequence: TGTGCCAGCAGTTTAGCCTCCGGGTACGGTGGCTACACCTTC. Its translation: CASSLASGYGGYTF.

This clone has only one observation. The DNA for the CDR3 is TGTGCCAGCAGCCCGGGACAGAATTCGCGGAATGAGCAGTTCTTC. Translating it yields CASSPGQNSRNEQFF. This chain connects TRBV11-2 to TRBJ2-1, with 7 bases fitting TRBD1. Per germline, CDR1 SGHAT and CDR2 FQNNGV. The trim removed 5 bases at V and 7 bases at J, leaving 11 bases unmatched. The CDR3 is made up of 15 amino acids.

The chain links TRBV3-1 (or the pseudogene TRBV3-2) to TRBJ2-1, with TRBD1 identical over 9 bases. The CDR3 length is 17 residues. V was clipped by 6 bases and J by 5 bases; unmatched bases: 14. The germline CDR1 and CDR2 sequences are LGHDT and YNNKEL (reference sequence). The CDR3 DNA reads TGTGCCAGCAGGTCGGTATGGGGGACAGGGTTCAACAATGAGCAGTTCTTC. Its protein is CASRSVWGTGFNNEQFF.

In DNA form, the CDR3 reads TGTGCCAGCAGTGAATATGGGGGTCCCACTGAAGCTTTCTTT. Protein product: CASSEYGGPTEAFF. The J gene is TRBJ1-1, the V gene TRBV25-1; D is possibly TRBD1 (5 bases). In germline, CDR1 is MGHDK, CDR2 SYGVNS. The CDR3 covers 14 residues. V lost 0 bases and J 4 bases, leaving 9 bases between the germline ends.

A note on this clone: This CDR3 is also generated by other DNA sequences in the sample. The chain combines TRBV10-3 with TRBJ2-2; 14 positions agree with TRBD2. Trimming cost V 6 bases and J 0 bases; bases outside gene matches: 3. Germline V gene lookup returns CDR1 ENHRY and CDR2 SYGVKD. CDR3 size: 17 residues. The CDR3 DNA sequence: TGTGCCATCAGCGGGACTAGCGGGAGAGCGAACACCGGGGAGCTGTTTTTT. Protein: CAISGTSGRANTGELFF.

The V and J genes are TRBV6-5 and TRBJ2-3, with 10 bases lining up with TRBD2. V dropped 11 bases and J dropped 2; count of bases not matched to a gene: 10. The CDR3 spans 15 residues. CDR1 is MNHEY and CDR2 is SVGAGI in the germline V gene. The CDR3 DNA follows: TGTGCCGTCCATAGAGGACTAGCGGTCACAGATACGCAGTATTTT. Protein: CAVHRGLAVTDTQYF.

V usage is TRBV4-1 and J usage is TRBJ1-4, with D maybe TRBD1 (5 bases). Germline V gene lookup returns CDR1 MGHRA and CDR2 YSYEKL. The CDR3 has 16 amino acids. Trimming shortened V by 0 bases and J by 7 bases, and 15 bases separated the two germline ends. The CDR3 DNA reads as TGCGCCAGCAGCCAAGATGGCAGGGTCGGAGGTGAAAAACTGTTTTTT. Encoded protein: CASSQDGRVGGEKLFF.

The count of this clone is one. This chain connects TRBV27 to TRBJ1-2; 7 bases line up with TRBD1. V lost 3 bases and J lost 5; bases outside the gene matches: 9. The length of the CDR3 is 15 residues. Germline V gene sequence: CDR1 MNHEY, CDR2 SMNVEV (reference sequence). The CDR3 nucleotides read TGTGCCAGCAGTTTCCTTGGGGACAGCCATTATGGCTACACCTTC. Translation gives CASSFLGDSHYGYTF.

This sequence joins TRBV4-1 and TRBJ1-5, with a tentative D call TRBD1 (6 bases). The CDR3 is 19 residues long. Trimming removed 4 bases from V and 7 bases from J, with 29 bases in between. From germline, CDR1 is MGHRA and CDR2 YSYEKL. DNA of the CDR3: TGCGCCAGCAGCCCCCCCCAAGCGCGAAGGAGGGGGGAAAGGCAGCCCCAGCATTTT. Translation: CASSPPQARRRGERQPQHF.

V usage is TRBV6-1 and J usage is TRBJ1-5, with a tentative D call TRBD1 (6 bases). CDR1 and CDR2 (germline): MNHNS, SASEGT. The CDR3 extends over 17 amino acids. The V and J ends lost 0 bases and 0 bases respectively, with 12 bases between them. The CDR3 region has the DNA TGTGCCAGCAGTGAAGCGCTTGGGGGCTATAGCAATCAGCCCCAGCATTTT. This encodes CASSEALGGYSNQPQHF.

J is TRBJ2-1 and V is TRBV19; 10 nucleotides line up with TRBD2. The CDR3 has 15 amino acids. The J segment lost 4 bases and the V segment lost 6 bases, leaving 6 bases of the junction unmatched. CDR1 and CDR2 from the germline V gene are LNHDA and SQIVND (reference sequence). In DNA, the CDR3 is TGTGCCAGTAGGGAGCGGGAGGGGTGGTACAATGAGCAGTTCTTC. Encoded protein: CASREREGWYNEQFF.

The chain links TRBV30 to TRBJ2-7; no clear D. The CDR3 sequence is 12 residues long. The germline gives CDR1 GTSNPN, CDR2 SVGIG (reference sequence). V lost 2 bases, J lost 3 bases, and 8 bases lay in between. This chain's CDR3 is CAWSLVGYEQYF. The CDR3 bases are TGTGCCTGGAGTCTGGTCGGCTACGAGCAGTACTTC.

This rearrangement joins TRBV5-5 to TRBJ1-2; D call uncertain. V lost 3 bases and J 7 bases, leaving 10 bases between the germline ends. Looked up from germline, CDR1 is SGHKS and CDR2 is YYEKEE (reference sequence). The CDR3 runs 12 residues. CDR3 coding DNA: TGTGCCAGCAGCTCCAAAATTACTGGCTACACCTTC. It specifies CASSSKITGYTF.

The genes are TRBV7-2 and TRBJ1-3, with TRBD1 identical over 7 bases. Germline V gives CDR1 SGHTA, CDR2 FQGNSA. The CDR3 contains 16 residues. Germline trimming cut 2 bases from V and 0 bases from J; bases unmatched to any gene: 4. CDR3 sequence: CASSLTRDSSGNTIYF. As DNA, the CDR3 is TGTGCCAGCAGCTTAACAAGGGACAGCTCTGGAAACACCATATATTTT.